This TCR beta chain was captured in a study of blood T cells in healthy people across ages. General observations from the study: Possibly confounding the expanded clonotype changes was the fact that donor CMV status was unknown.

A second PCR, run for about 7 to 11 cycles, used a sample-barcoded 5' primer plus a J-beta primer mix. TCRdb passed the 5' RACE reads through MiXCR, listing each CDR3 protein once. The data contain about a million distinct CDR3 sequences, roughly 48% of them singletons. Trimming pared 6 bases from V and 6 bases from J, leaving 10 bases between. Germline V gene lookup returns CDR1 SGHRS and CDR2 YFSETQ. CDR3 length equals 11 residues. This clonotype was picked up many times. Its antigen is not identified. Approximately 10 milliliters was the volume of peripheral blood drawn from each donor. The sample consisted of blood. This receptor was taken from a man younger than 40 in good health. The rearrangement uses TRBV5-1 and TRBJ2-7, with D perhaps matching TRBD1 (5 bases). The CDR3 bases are TGCGCCAGCACTGGGGCCCTCGAGCAGTACTTC. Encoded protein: CASTGALEQYF.